The present T cell receptor beta chain was sequenced within a study of T-cell reconstitution after alpha-beta-depleted transplantation in children. This clonotype has at least ten counts. For TCRbeta, the library was prepared with unique molecular identifiers. TCRdb ran MiXCR on the PCR reads and lists one entry per CDR3 protein. The sample comprises about 200,000 distinct CDR3 sequences, 13% to 15% of which are singletons, and roughly 13% rests with the top ten. Unmatched junction bases numbered 8, after V lost 6 bases and J lost 10 bases. CDR1 and CDR2 from the germline V gene are MNHEY and SVGAGI. The CDR3 is 12 amino acids.

The rearrangement uses TRBV6-5 and TRBJ2-5; 7 bases are a match to TRBD2. Sequencing used PBMCs from the stem cell graft donor, obtained from the stem cell graft. The source of this sequence is a human donor who donated a stem cell graft to a child with acute lymphoblastic leukemia. The CDR3 is CASSRLSGGQYF. The CDR3 nucleotides are TGTGCCAGCAGCCGCTTATCGGGGGGCCAGTACTTC.